A single sample is the source of the 7 T cell receptor beta chains below, sequenced in a study of vaccination and CD4 T cells after COVID-19. Treatment of the sample: roughly ten-day PBMC culture with coronavirus spike peptide pools or control peptides (ViraFEST assay). Antigens of these TCRs are unknown. Researchers used the Oncomine TCR Beta short-read assay to sequence DNA from cultured CD4+ T cells. TCRdb itself ran the PCR reads through MiXCR, one entry per CDR3 protein. Of fewer than 12,000 distinct CDR3 sequences listed, 50% to 70% were seen once; the top ten hold about a fifth. Material for sequencing was CD4+ T cells from blood, cultured in vitro. The origin of the receptors is a human donor who had recovered from COVID-19.

This clonotype was observed a handful of times. This chain uses TRBV6-5 with TRBJ2-5, with D unclear. Germline-derived CDR1 and CDR2 are MNHEY and SVGAGI. The ends were cut back, 4 bases at V and 2 bases at J, with 8 bases in the middle. This CDR3 is built from 13 residues. DNA for the CDR3: TGTGCCAGCAGTTTGGGATCTCAAGAGACCCAGTACTTC. Protein product: CASSLGSQETQYF.

The rearrangement joins TRBV24-1 to TRBJ2-1; TRBD1 matches at 11 bases. The CDR3 is 16 amino acids. Germline V CDR1 and CDR2: KGHDR, SFDVKD. Trimming took 4 bases from V and 7 from J; bases not matched to a gene: 8. The CDR3 bases are TGTGCCACCAGTGAGCCCGGGACAGGGGGAAGGAATGAGCAGTTCTTC. Amino acid sequence: CATSEPGTGGRNEQFF.

J is TRBJ1-1 and V is TRBV10-3, with 8 bases matching TRBD1. V was pared by 5 bases and J by 4 bases, with 6 bases of the junction left unmatched. The CDR3 length is 14 residues. CDR1 ENHRY and CDR2 SYGVKD come from the germline V gene. CDR3 region: CAISRTGRGTEAFF. CDR3 sequence (DNA): TGTGCCATCAGTCGGACAGGGCGAGGCACTGAAGCTTTCTTT.

By sample share, this clonotype is large. The chain recombines TRBV5-4 with TRBJ2-1; TRBD2 might be the D (6 bases). The CDR3 consists of 16 residues. Germline V gene sequence: CDR1 SGHNT, CDR2 YYREEE (reference sequence). The V and J ends lost 3 bases and 6 bases respectively, with 19 bases between them. The CDR3, as DNA: TGTGCCAGCAGCTCCCCTGGGGACTTCATACGCAATGAGCAGTTCTTC. Translation gives CASSSPGDFIRNEQFF.

The V gene is TRBV5-1, the J gene TRBJ2-1; D gene uncertain. Germline loops: CDR1 SGHRS, CDR2 YFSETQ. The germline V and J ends were trimmed by 3 bases and 7 bases, with 14 bases remaining between them. The CDR3 spans 14 residues. CDR3 in amino acids: CASSSTNYGNEQFF. As DNA, the CDR3 is TGCGCCAGCAGCTCCACAAACTACGGGAATGAGCAGTTCTTC. The variable domain in full, completed from reference TRBV5-1 and TRBJ2-1, reads KAGVTQTPRYLIKTRGQQVTLSCSPISGHRSVSWYQQTPGQGLQFLFEYFSETQRNKGNFPGRFSGRQFSNSRSEMNVSTLELGDSALYLCASSSTNYGNEQFFGPGTRLTVL.

This sequence joins TRBV7-9 and TRBJ2-3, with a possible D match to TRBD1 (6 bases). Per the germline V gene, CDR1 is SEHNR and CDR2 is FQNEAQ (reference sequence). This CDR3 spans 17 amino acids. Deletions cut 5 bases from V and 6 bases from J, with 24 bases between. The CDR3: CASSPGILTGTADTQYF. The CDR3 DNA sequence: TGTGCCAGCAGCCCTGGTATACTGACAGGCACGGCGGATACGCAGTATTTT.

CDR3 DNA sequence: TGCGCCAGCAGCTTAGGGGTGACCGCGAACACCGGGGAGCTGTTTTTT. This gives the protein CASSLGVTANTGELFF. The chain combines TRBV5-1 with TRBJ2-2; D perhaps matches TRBD1 (5 bases). The CDR3 loop spans 16 amino acids. Germline-derived CDR1 and CDR2 are SGHRS and YFSETQ. The V end lost 2 bases, the J end lost 0 bases, and 11 bases lay between the germline ends.